This T cell receptor (beta chain) was observed in a study of glioma-infiltrating T cells. Germline CDR1 is MNHEY and CDR2 is SVGEGT. CDR3 length: 15 amino acids. The J segment lost 2 bases and the V segment lost 5 bases, leaving 9 bases of the junction unmatched. Points from the study as a whole: Tissue-blood divergence was below expectation in non-neoplastic patients, above in gliomas.

TCR alpha and beta CDR3 regions were amplified from RNA using iRepertoire nested multiplex PCR. One-step reverse transcription and amplification started from approximately 100-400 ng of tissue mRNA or PBMC total RNA. MiXCR, applied by TCRdb to the multiplex PCR reads, yields one record per CDR3 protein. This table holds 150,000 or so distinct CDR3 sequences, approximately 40% found once. Regarding this clonotype: Its target is not known.

The origin of this receptor is a human donor with low-grade glioma or glioblastoma, undergoing nonglioma brain surgery, or in good health (not recorded which). The source material was glioma tissue, nonneoplastic brain tissue, or PBMCs (not recorded which). The chain has TRBV6-2 or TRBV6-3 and TRBJ2-7, with 7 bases that match TRBD1. DNA of the CDR3: TGTGCCAGCAGTCCGGCTGACGGGACAGCCTACGAGCAGTACTTC. This sequence encodes CASSPADGTAYEQYF.